These 11 T cell receptor beta chains came from one sample sequenced in a study of OX40 agonist ivuxolimab in advanced cancers. Generated by immunoSEQ multiplex PCR, the TCRdb table keeps only in-frame clones and is missing some. The sample lists 82,000 or so clones; approximately 85% were seen once. The input for sequencing was CD4+ or CD8+ T cells sorted from blood, taken in a trial of the OX40 agonist ivuxolimab. The receptors originated from an adult with an advanced solid tumor such as melanoma, head and neck, liver or kidney cancer.

The chain is built from TRBV28 and TRBJ2-3; D gene uncertain. The CDR3 contains 10 residues. The germline gives CDR1 MDHEN, CDR2 SYDVKM. Deletions cut 5 bases from V and 3 bases from J, with 0 bases between. CDR3 DNA sequence: TGTGCCAGCAGTACAGATACGCAGTATTTT. Amino acid sequence: CASSTDTQYF.

The chain uses TRBV10-3 and TRBJ2-3; 7 bases align to TRBD2. Germline CDR1 reads ENHRY; CDR2 reads SYGVKD. V shed 2 bases and J 0 bases; nucleotides not matched to a gene: 11. The CDR3 has 18 amino acids. CDR3 residues: CAISETPWAGESTDTQYF. The DNA of the CDR3 is TGTGCCATCAGTGAGACCCCATGGGCGGGGGAAAGCACAGATACGCAGTATTTT.

This chain uses TRBV28 with TRBJ2-3; tentatively, D is TRBD1 (6 bases). The CDR3 totals 15 residues. Per germline, CDR1 MDHEN and CDR2 SYDVKM. V was shortened by 4 bases and J by 1 base, with 12 bases between the two germline ends. CDR3 bases: TGTGCCAGCAGTTCCGAACCAGGGGGCACAGATACGCAGTATTTT. Amino acids: CASSSEPGGTDTQYF.

This chain connects TRBV5-1 to TRBJ2-5, with 15 bases that match TRBD2. Germline V gene sequence: CDR1 SGHRS, CDR2 YFSETQ. This CDR3 has 17 amino acids. The V gene end was trimmed by 4 bases and the J gene end by 4 bases; junction bases not matched to a gene: 8. The CDR3 reads CASSLGLAGGPGETQYF. CDR3 sequence (DNA): TGCGCCAGCAGCCTAGGACTAGCGGGGGGGCCGGGAGAGACCCAGTACTTC.

J is TRBJ1-5 and V is TRBV28, with unresolved D. CDR3 length: 16 amino acids. CDR1 MDHEN and CDR2 SYDVKM come from the germline V gene. V lost 2 bases to trimming and J lost 6 bases, with 17 bases between them. The CDR3 DNA is TGTGCCAGCAGTTTAAATGGCAGGAAGGCCACTCAGCCCCAGCATTTT. It translates to CASSLNGRKATQPQHF.

The table lists this clone with a count of one. The V call is TRBV27, the J call TRBJ2-6; D remains ambiguous. V was clipped by 3 bases and J by 0 bases, with 6 bases between them. The CDR3 is 15 residues long. Germline-derived CDR1 and CDR2 are MNHEY and SMNVEV (reference sequence). CDR3 residues: CASSFQASGANVLTF. The DNA for the CDR3 is TGTGCCAGCAGTTTTCAAGCCTCTGGGGCCAACGTCCTGACTTTC.

This clone was observed a single time. The V call is TRBV28, the J call TRBJ2-7, with a weak D call TRBD2 (5 bases). The V gene lost 8 bases and the J gene lost 2 bases, with 19 bases spanning the gap. Germline V gene lookup returns CDR1 MDHEN and CDR2 SYDVKM. The CDR3 runs 15 residues. CDR3 coding DNA: TGTGCCAGCGAGTTCGGGGATTCAAGGACCTACGAGCAGTACTTC. Amino acid sequence: CASEFGDSRTYEQYF.

The chain uses TRBV11-1 and TRBJ2-7, with 9 bases identical to TRBD1. Germline CDR1 is SGHAT and CDR2 is FQDESV (reference sequence). V lost 4 bases to trimming and J lost 2 bases; unmatched junction nucleotides: 3. This CDR3 region has 14 residues. The CDR3 coding sequence is TGTGCCAGCAGCTCCGGGACAGGGCCCTACGAGCAGTACTTC. Its translation is CASSSGTGPYEQYF.

The V call is TRBV19, the J call TRBJ1-2; D call uncertain. The germline CDR1 and CDR2 sequences are LNHDA and SQIVND (reference sequence). The V and J ends lost 6 bases and 4 bases respectively, with 6 bases between them. CDR3 length: 11 amino acids. The CDR3 DNA reads TGTGCCAGTAGAGCAGCCTATGGCTACACCTTC. Amino acids: CASRAAYGYTF.

The chain's CDR3 is CASSLGQASSGNTIYF. The CDR3 coding sequence is TGTGCCAGCAGTTTAGGACAGGCAAGCTCTGGAAACACCATATATTTT. The rearrangement joins TRBV28 to TRBJ1-3; 7 bases line up with TRBD1. Germline V gene data show CDR1 as MDHEN and CDR2 as SYDVKM. The trim removed 2 bases at V and 0 bases at J, leaving 4 bases unmatched. The CDR3 loop spans 16 amino acids.

The rearrangement joins TRBV29-1 to TRBJ1-6; D ambiguous. The CDR3 spans 12 residues. V lost 4 bases, J lost 7 bases, and 8 bases lay in between. Germline values: CDR1 SQVTM, CDR2 ANQGSEA. CDR3 region: CSVGTPNSPLHF. The CDR3 DNA reads TGCAGCGTTGGGACTCCAAATTCACCCCTCCACTTT.